This T cell receptor (beta chain) was sequenced in a study of cytotoxic CD8 clonotypes in ibrutinib-treated CLL. This clone was recorded only once. The length of the CDR3 is 12 residues. The V end lost 4 bases, the J end lost 8 bases, and 12 bases lay between the germline ends. The germline V gene has CDR1 SNHLY and CDR2 FYNNEI. TCRdb's copy holds only in-frame clones and misses some; the assay was immunoSEQ multiplex PCR. The sample lists a few hundred thousand clones, around three quarters occurring once. The chain links TRBV2 to TRBJ2-7; D unclear. The source was PBMCs, collected after 24 months of ibrutinib treatment. This clonotype was sampled from a human donor with chronic lymphocytic leukemia. The CDR3 is CASSVNGQKQYF. The CDR3 coding sequence is TGTGCCAGCAGTGTGAATGGCCAGAAGCAGTACTTC.